This is a list of T cell receptor beta chains from one sample in a study of neurological immune-mediated disorders. Via MiXCR, TCRdb re-called the 5' RACE reads, giving one row per CDR3 protein. The sample has 40,000 to 50,000 distinct CDR3 sequences, about 2% seen once. The sequencing input was PBMCs. These receptors were taken from a woman aged 40 to 55 with multiple sclerosis. Each CDR3 is given with its conserved first and last residue. A D gene is named only where the DNA matches it firmly. Size is stated for part of the rows, as once, few or many counts, or as a class when the clone is expanded.

CDR3 protein	CDR3 DNA	D gene	V gene	J gene	clone size
CSAKRTSDPTDTQYF	TGCAGTGCAAAAAGGACTAGCGATCCCACAGATACGCAGTATTTT	TRBD2	TRBV20-1	TRBJ2-3	many
CSARPGQGSYEQYF	TGCAGTGCTAGACCGGGACAGGGGTCCTACGAGCAGTACTTC	TRBD1	TRBV20-1	TRBJ2-7	many
CASSPESQSPLHF	TGTGCCAGCAGTCCAGAATCACAGTCACCCCTACACTTT	-	TRBV2	TRBJ1-6	-
CSARGEIGQPQHF	TGCAGTGCCAGGGGAGAGATCGGTCAGCCCCAGCATTTT	-	TRBV20-1	TRBJ1-5	many
CASSRPTGGLISYEQYF	TGTGCCAGCAGTCGACCGACAGGGGGCCTGATTTCCTACGAGCAGTACTTC	TRBD1	TRBV12-3/TRBV12-4	TRBJ2-7	many
CSARDSSYEQYF	TGCAGCGCTAGGGACAGCTCCTACGAGCAGTACTTC	TRBD1	TRBV29-1	TRBJ2-7	many
CSARAVGDRTGEQYF	TGCAGTGCTAGAGCCGTAGGGGACAGAACTGGAGAGCAGTACTTC	TRBD1	TRBV20-1	TRBJ2-7	many
CSASPSGSQGGYGYTF	TGCAGTGCTAGCCCAAGCGGGTCACAGGGAGGCTATGGCTACACCTTC	-	TRBV20-1	TRBJ1-2	many
CASSQAPGVFSTDTQYF	TGCGCCAGCAGCCAGGCCCCAGGCGTCTTTTCGACAGATACGCAGTATTTT	-	TRBV4-1	TRBJ2-3	many
CASSEGGAYEQYF	TGTGCCAGCAGTGAGGGGGGAGCCTACGAGCAGTACTTC	-	TRBV25-1	TRBJ2-7	many
CSARESAGGNTIYF	TGCAGTGCTAGAGAATCGGCGGGAGGAAACACCATATATTTT	-	TRBV20-1	TRBJ1-3	many
CSAQLGVTDTQYF	TGCAGTGCCCAACTCGGAGTCACAGATACGCAGTATTTT	-	TRBV20-1	TRBJ2-3	many
CASSFPRGGGTEAFF	TGCGCCAGCAGCTTCCCACGGGGAGGAGGCACTGAAGCTTTCTTT	-	TRBV5-1	TRBJ1-1	many
CSAPSPPLYEQYF	TGCAGTGCCCCGTCCCCTCCCCTCTACGAGCAGTACTTC	-	TRBV20-1	TRBJ2-7	many
CSVEGGTSGTDTQYF	TGCAGCGTTGAAGGAGGGACTAGTGGCACAGATACGCAGTATTTT	TRBD2	TRBV29-1	TRBJ2-3	many
CSAVPGGGNQPQHF	TGCAGCGCCGTACCGGGGGGTGGCAATCAGCCCCAGCATTTT	-	TRBV29-1	TRBJ1-5	many
CASSLGGLNSPPHF	TGTGCCAGCTCCCTGGGGGGGTTGAATTCACCCCCCCACTTT	-	TRBV2	TRBJ1-6	-
CSARGPDRDTEAFF	TGCAGTGCTAGAGGACCCGACAGGGACACTGAAGCTTTCTTT	TRBD1	TRBV20-1	TRBJ1-1	many
CASSESTGHGYTF	TGCGCCAGCAGTGAGTCGACGGGGCATGGCTACACCTTC	-	TRBV10-2	TRBJ1-2	many
CASSSSPPTGSGEQYF	TGTGCCAGCAGCTCCTCCCCCCCGACAGGGTCGGGTGAGCAGTACTTC	TRBD1	TRBV7-9	TRBJ2-7	many
CASSPDRGNTEAFF	TGTGCCAGCAGCCCCGACAGGGGGAACACTGAAGCTTTCTTT	TRBD1	TRBV7-2	TRBJ1-1	many
CASNPFRTDFNSPLHF	TGTGCCAGCAACCCCTTCCGGACAGATTTTAATTCACCCCTCCACTTT	-	TRBV6-5	TRBJ1-6	many
CASSPPGIETQYF	TGTGCCAGCAGCCCACCGGGGATAGAGACCCAGTACTTC	-	TRBV7-3	TRBJ2-5	many
CSAKTTGVRGYTF	TGCAGTGCTAAAACTACAGGGGTTCGTGGCTACACCTTC	TRBD1	TRBV20-1	TRBJ1-2	many
CASSYLGRNYGYTF	TGTGCCAGCAGTTACCTTGGACGGAACTATGGCTACACCTTC	-	TRBV6-5	TRBJ1-2	many
CASSRGPGGYEQYF	TGTGCCAGCAGCCGGGGGCCCGGGGGATACGAGCAGTACTTC	-	TRBV12-3/TRBV12-4	TRBJ2-7	many
CASSHVTQYF	TGTGCCAGCAGCCACGTGACCCAGTACTTC	-	TRBV3-1	TRBJ2-5	many
CASSLGLAGLQETQYF	TGCGCCAGCAGCCTGGGACTAGCGGGGTTGCAAGAGACCCAGTACTTC	TRBD2	TRBV5-1	TRBJ2-5	many
CSPSGAGNEQFF	TGCAGTCCCAGCGGGGCTGGCAATGAGCAGTTCTTC	TRBD2	TRBV20-1	TRBJ2-1	-
CASSASGSFYEQYF	TGCGCCAGCAGCGCCTCAGGATCTTTTTACGAGCAGTACTTC	-	TRBV5-1	TRBJ2-7	many
CAISGRGDTQYF	TGTGCCATCAGTGGGCGGGGGGATACGCAGTATTTT	TRBD2	TRBV10-3	TRBJ2-3	many
CASSEVNTGELFF	TGCGCCAGCAGTGAAGTTAACACCGGGGAGCTGTTTTTT	-	TRBV10-2	TRBJ2-2	many
CASSQQGTDTQYF	TGTGCCAGCAGCCAACAGGGAACAGATACGCAGTATTTT	-	TRBV3-1	TRBJ2-3	many
CSAIRPDTEAFF	TGCAGTGCCATACGACCAGACACTGAAGCTTTCTTT	-	TRBV20-1	TRBJ1-1	many
CASSSRQGGSSPLHF	TGTGCCAGCAGTTCCAGACAGGGGGGTTCTTCACCCCTCCACTTT	TRBD1	TRBV27	TRBJ1-6	many
CASSLFGEQFF	TGTGCCAGCAGCTTGTTCGGGGAGCAGTTCTTC	-	TRBV7-2	TRBJ2-1	many
CATSDWRGGETQYF	TGTGCCACCAGTGATTGGAGGGGCGGTGAGACCCAGTACTTC	-	TRBV24-1	TRBJ2-5	many
CASSIGTVVTEAFF	TGCGCCAGCAGTATCGGGACAGTGGTGACTGAAGCTTTCTTT	TRBD1	TRBV5-1	TRBJ1-1	many
CASSSRGRYEQFF	TGTGCCAGCAGCTCCCGGGGTAGATATGAGCAGTTCTTC	-	TRBV7-2	TRBJ2-1	many